This entry concerns a single T cell receptor (beta chain). What it recognizes is unknown. This entry is derived from a study of monozygotic twins with inflammatory bowel disease. Overall study results and limits: People with IBD had fewer clonotypes in common with others than healthy twins did, especially with disease activity.

The CDR3 runs to 15 residues. The germline V gene has CDR1 ENHRY and CDR2 SYGVKD. In eight separate reactions per sample, cDNA was generated. TCRdb reprocessed the 5' RACE reads and stores each CDR3 protein as one record, lacking DNA. In all, the sample yields roughly 330,000 distinct CDR3 sequences. This TCR was recovered from a human donor with ulcerative colitis or Crohn's disease, or a healthy co-twin of an affected twin (not recorded which). The sample was blood. The genes are TRBV10-3 and TRBJ2-3; as DNA is missing, the TRBD1 call by TCRdb cannot be tested. The CDR3 loop reads CAISSGGGAADTQYF.